This TCR beta chain derives from a study of T cells in Graves' hyperthyroidism and ophthalmopathy. Germline V gives CDR1 DFQATT, CDR2 SNEGSKA (reference sequence). V lost 0 bases, J lost 5 bases, and 8 bases lay in between. The CDR3 sequence is 13 residues long. Template material for amplifying TCR beta CDR3 regions consisted of RNA transcripts. The HTBI primer set drove a first-round RT-PCR of the TCR CDR3. Each CDR3 protein gets one entry after TCRdb re-called the multiplex PCR reads with MiXCR. The sample contains approximately 300,000 distinct CDR3 sequences, over 15% of which appear only once. Researchers barred patients who had uncontrolled infection, other autoimmune disease, pregnancy or lactation. Source material for PBMCs was over 7.5 ml fresh peripheral blood.

The TCR was taken from a woman aged 60-75 years with Graves' ophthalmopathy. The chain is built from TRBV20-1 and TRBJ2-1; a weak D match, TRBD1 (5 bases). The sample taken for sequencing was blood. CDR3 sequence: CSARDHRNNEQFF. The CDR3 nucleotides read TGCAGTGCTAGAGATCACAGGAACAATGAGCAGTTCTTC.